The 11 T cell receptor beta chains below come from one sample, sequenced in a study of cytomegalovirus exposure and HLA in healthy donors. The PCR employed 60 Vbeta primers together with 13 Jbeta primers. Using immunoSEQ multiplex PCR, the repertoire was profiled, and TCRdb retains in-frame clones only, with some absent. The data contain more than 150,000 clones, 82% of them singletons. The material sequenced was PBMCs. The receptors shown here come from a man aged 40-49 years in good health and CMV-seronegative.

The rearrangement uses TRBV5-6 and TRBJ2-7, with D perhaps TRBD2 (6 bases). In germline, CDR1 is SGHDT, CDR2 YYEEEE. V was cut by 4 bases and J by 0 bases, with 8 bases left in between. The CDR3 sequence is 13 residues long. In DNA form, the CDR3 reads TGTGCCAGCAGCGCGGGGCTCTCCTACGAGCAGTACTTC. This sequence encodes CASSAGLSYEQYF.

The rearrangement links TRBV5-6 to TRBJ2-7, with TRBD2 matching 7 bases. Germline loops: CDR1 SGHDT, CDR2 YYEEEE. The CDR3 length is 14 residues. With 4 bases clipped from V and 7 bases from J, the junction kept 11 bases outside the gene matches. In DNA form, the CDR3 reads TGTGCCAGCAGCCCGCTGGGACCAGCGGGGGAGCAGTACTTC. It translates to CASSPLGPAGEQYF. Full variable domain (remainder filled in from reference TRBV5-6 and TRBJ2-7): DAGVTQSPTHLIKTRGQQVTLRCSPKSGHDTVSWYQQALGQGPQFIFQYYEEEERQRGNFPDRFSGHQFPNYSSELNVNALLLGDSALYLCASSPLGPAGEQYFGPGTRLTVT.

CDR3: CASSTGLETQYF. CDR3 coding DNA: TGTGCCAGTAGTACAGGGCTAGAGACCCAGTACTTC. The chain uses TRBV19 and TRBJ2-5, with a weak D call TRBD1 (5 bases). Germline CDR1 reads LNHDA; CDR2 reads SQIVND (reference sequence). V gave up 4 bases and J gave up 4 bases, with 7 bases separating them. The CDR3 runs 12 residues.

The CDR3 is CASSYYAGVYGYTF. The CDR3 coding sequence is TGTGCCAGCAGTTACTATGCAGGGGTCTATGGCTACACCTTC. This chain joins TRBV6-5 and TRBJ1-2, with D possibly being TRBD1 (6 bases). The germline gives CDR1 MNHEY, CDR2 SVGAGI. There are 14 residues in the CDR3. V was trimmed by 1 base and J by 4 bases, leaving 10 bases between them.

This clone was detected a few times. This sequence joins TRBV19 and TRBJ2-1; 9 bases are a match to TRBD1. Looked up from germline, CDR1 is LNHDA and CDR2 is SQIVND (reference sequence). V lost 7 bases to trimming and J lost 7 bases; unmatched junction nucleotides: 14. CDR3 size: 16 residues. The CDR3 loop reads CASTLAGTGKRNEQFF. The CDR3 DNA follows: TGTGCCAGTACCTTAGCCGGGACAGGGAAGAGGAATGAGCAGTTCTTC.

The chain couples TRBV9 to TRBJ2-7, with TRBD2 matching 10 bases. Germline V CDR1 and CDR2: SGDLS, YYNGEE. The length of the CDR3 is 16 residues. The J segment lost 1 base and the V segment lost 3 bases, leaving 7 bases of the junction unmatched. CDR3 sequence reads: CASSGPAGGESYEQYF. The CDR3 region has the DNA TGTGCCAGCAGCGGGCCAGCGGGAGGGGAATCCTACGAGCAGTACTTC.

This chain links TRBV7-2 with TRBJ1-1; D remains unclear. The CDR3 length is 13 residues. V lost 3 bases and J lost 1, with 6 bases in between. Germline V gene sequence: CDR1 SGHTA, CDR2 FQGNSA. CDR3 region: CASSFRGNTEAFF. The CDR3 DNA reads TGTGCCAGCAGCTTTCGCGGGAACACTGAAGCTTTCTTT.

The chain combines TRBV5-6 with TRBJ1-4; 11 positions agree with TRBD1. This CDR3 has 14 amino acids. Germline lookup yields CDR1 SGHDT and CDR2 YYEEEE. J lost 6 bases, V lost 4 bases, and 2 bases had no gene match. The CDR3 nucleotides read TGTGCCAGCAGCCGGGACAGGGGGTATGAAAAACTGTTTTTT. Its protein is CASSRDRGYEKLFF. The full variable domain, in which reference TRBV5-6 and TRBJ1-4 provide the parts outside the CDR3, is DAGVTQSPTHLIKTRGQQVTLRCSPKSGHDTVSWYQQALGQGPQFIFQYYEEEERQRGNFPDRFSGHQFPNYSSELNVNALLLGDSALYLCASSRDRGYEKLFFGSGTQLSVL.

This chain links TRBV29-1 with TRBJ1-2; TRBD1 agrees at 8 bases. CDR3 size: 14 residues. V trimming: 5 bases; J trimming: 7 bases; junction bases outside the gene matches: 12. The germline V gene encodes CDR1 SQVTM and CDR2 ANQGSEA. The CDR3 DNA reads TGCAGCGTTTCCGTAGGAACAGGGGGATCTGGCTACACCTTC. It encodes CSVSVGTGGSGYTF. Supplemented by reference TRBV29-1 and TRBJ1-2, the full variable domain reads SAVISQKPSRDICQRGTSLTIQCQVDSQVTMMFWYRQQPGQSLTLIATANQGSEATYESGFVIDKFPISRPNLTFSTLTVSNMSPEDSSIYLCSVSVGTGGSGYTFGSGTRLTVV.

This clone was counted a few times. The DNA for the CDR3 is TGTGCCTGGACTAGGGGGCCTAACTATGGCTACACCTTC. Its protein is CAWTRGPNYGYTF. This chain uses TRBV30 with TRBJ1-2; 7 nucleotides align to TRBD1. The trim removed 4 bases at V and 0 bases at J, leaving 2 bases unmatched. Germline CDR1 reads GTSNPN; CDR2 reads SVGIG (reference sequence). CDR3 length equals 13 residues.

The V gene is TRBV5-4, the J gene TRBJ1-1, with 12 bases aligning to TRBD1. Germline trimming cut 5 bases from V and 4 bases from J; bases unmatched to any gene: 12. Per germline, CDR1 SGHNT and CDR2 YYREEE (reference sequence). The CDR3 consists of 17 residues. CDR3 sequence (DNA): TGTGCCAGCAGGGACCCCCCGGGACAGGGGGCGACCACTGAAGCTTTCTTT. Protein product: CASRDPPGQGATTEAFF.